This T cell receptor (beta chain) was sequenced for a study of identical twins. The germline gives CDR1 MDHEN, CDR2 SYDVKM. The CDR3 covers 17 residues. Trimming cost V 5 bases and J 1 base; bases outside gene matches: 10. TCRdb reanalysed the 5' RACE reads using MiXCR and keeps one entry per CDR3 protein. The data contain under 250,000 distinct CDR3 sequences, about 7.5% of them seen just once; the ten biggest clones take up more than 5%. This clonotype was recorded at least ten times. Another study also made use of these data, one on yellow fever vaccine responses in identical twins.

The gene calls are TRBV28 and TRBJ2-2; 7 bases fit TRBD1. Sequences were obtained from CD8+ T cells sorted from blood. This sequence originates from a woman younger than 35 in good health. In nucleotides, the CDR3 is TGTGCCAGCAGTCTCTCCCCGACAGGGCTGAACACCGGGGAGCTGTTTTTT. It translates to CASSLSPTGLNTGELFF.